This T cell receptor beta chain was observed in a study of blood T cell repertoires in COVID-19. Trimming took off 6 bases at V and 4 bases at J, with 12 bases between the two ends. CDR3 length equals 14 residues. Germline assignment: CDR1 MNHEY and CDR2 SVGEGT. Only in-frame clones appear in the TCRdb table, and some are missing; sequencing was by immunoSEQ multiplex PCR. The sample yields some 24,000 clones, 70% to 90% seen once. The origin of this receptor is a man aged 70-80 years with acute or convalescent COVID-19. The sequenced material came from peripheral blood. The V gene is TRBV6-2 or TRBV6-3, the J gene TRBJ1-4, with unresolved D. CDR3 in amino acids: CASSSLDFNEKLFF. The DNA for the CDR3 is TGTGCCAGCAGCTCCCTCGACTTTAATGAAAAACTGTTTTTT.